Listed below are T cell receptor beta chains from one sample, sequenced in a study of blood T cell repertoires in COVID-19. The assay was immunoSEQ multiplex PCR, and TCRdb's table has in-frame clones only and misses some. The table shows over 40,000 clones, with 80% to 85% occurring only once. The sequencing input was peripheral blood. All receptors come from a man aged 60-69 years with active COVID-19. The CDR3 runs from the conserved cysteine through the conserved F or W. A D gene is named only where the DNA matches it firmly. Size tells how often a clone was seen (once, few, many) or the class of an expanded clone, and some rows leave it out.

v_call: TRBV18
d_call: TRBD1
j_call: TRBJ2-5
clone_size: once
cdr3_aa: CASSPEVKGAETQYF
cdr3_nt: TGTGCCAGCTCACCAGAGGTTAAGGGGGCGGAGACCCAGTACTTC

v_call: TRBV12-2
d_call: NA
j_call: TRBJ2-3
clone_size: NA
cdr3_aa: CASRPRPIPRYSTDTQYF
cdr3_nt: TGTGCAAGTCGTCCTCGTCCGATCCCCAGGTACAGCACAGATACGCAGTATTTT

v_call: TRBV9
d_call: TRBD1
j_call: TRBJ1-2
clone_size: NA
cdr3_aa: CASSERGGDLDGYTF
cdr3_nt: TGTGCCAGCAGCGAACGAGGGGGCGATCTAGATGGCTACACCTTC

v_call: TRBV19
d_call: NA
j_call: TRBJ2-3
clone_size: NA
cdr3_aa: CASSISVGNTQYF
cdr3_nt: TGTGCCAGTAGTATCTCGGTCGGGAATACGCAGTATTTT

v_call: TRBV7-3
d_call: TRBD1
j_call: TRBJ2-1
clone_size: NA
cdr3_aa: CASNPGQGAEQFF
cdr3_nt: TGTGCCAGCAACCCGGGACAGGGGGCTGAGCAGTTCTTC

v_call: TRBV9
d_call: NA
j_call: TRBJ2-2
clone_size: NA
cdr3_aa: CASSDPGWAANTGELFF
cdr3_nt: TGTGCCAGCAGCGACCCCGGTTGGGCCGCGAACACCGGGGAGCTGTTTTTT

v_call: TRBV28
d_call: NA
j_call: TRBJ1-6
clone_size: few
cdr3_aa: CASSPTPGHSNSPLHF
cdr3_nt: TGTGCCAGCAGTCCAACACCGGGACATTCAAATTCACCCCTCCACTTT

v_call: TRBV19
d_call: NA
j_call: TRBJ1-2
clone_size: NA
cdr3_aa: CASNRAPKTNYGYTF
cdr3_nt: TGTGCCAGTAACAGGGCACCCAAGACTAACTATGGCTACACCTTC

v_call: TRBV27
d_call: TRBD2
j_call: TRBJ2-1
clone_size: NA
cdr3_aa: CASRVGEGNEQFF
cdr3_nt: TGTGCCAGCAGGGTGGGGGAGGGAAATGAGCAGTTCTTC

v_call: TRBV6-2/TRBV6-3
d_call: TRBD1
j_call: TRBJ2-7
clone_size: NA
cdr3_aa: CASSYLRGRLAYEQYF
cdr3_nt: TGTGCCAGCAGTTACTTAAGGGGGCGCCTAGCCTACGAGCAGTACTTC

v_call: TRBV7-2
d_call: TRBD2
j_call: TRBJ2-7
clone_size: NA
cdr3_aa: CASSLSSGSSYEQYF
cdr3_nt: TGTGCCAGCAGCTTAAGTAGCGGGAGCTCCTACGAGCAGTACTTC

v_call: TRBV13
d_call: TRBD2
j_call: TRBJ2-1
clone_size: NA
cdr3_aa: CASSLSTSPFNEQFF
cdr3_nt: TGTGCCAGCAGCTTATCGACTAGCCCCTTCAATGAGCAGTTCTTC

v_call: TRBV2
d_call: NA
j_call: TRBJ2-7
clone_size: NA
cdr3_aa: CASSDSGYEQYF
cdr3_nt: TGTGCCAGCAGTGACTCCGGGTACGAGCAGTACTTC

v_call: TRBV7-2
d_call: TRBD1
j_call: TRBJ1-1
clone_size: NA
cdr3_aa: CASSARTGNTEAFF
cdr3_nt: TGTGCCAGCAGCGCCCGGACAGGGAACACTGAAGCTTTCTTT

v_call: TRBV5-4
d_call: NA
j_call: TRBJ1-1
clone_size: NA
cdr3_aa: CASSFPRGMNTEAFF
cdr3_nt: TGTGCCAGCAGCTTCCCCCGGGGGATGAACACTGAAGCTTTCTTT

v_call: TRBV19
d_call: TRBD1
j_call: TRBJ2-7
clone_size: NA
cdr3_aa: CASSPGQGAIYEQYF
cdr3_nt: TGTGCCAGTAGTCCCGGACAGGGGGCTATCTACGAGCAGTACTTC

v_call: TRBV7-8
d_call: TRBD1
j_call: TRBJ2-7
clone_size: NA
cdr3_aa: CASSRTGDAYEQYF
cdr3_nt: TGTGCCAGCAGCCGGACAGGGGACGCCTACGAGCAGTACTTC

v_call: TRBV7-8
d_call: NA
j_call: TRBJ1-1
clone_size: NA
cdr3_aa: CASSTTEMNTEAFF
cdr3_nt: TGTGCCAGCAGCACCACGGAGATGAACACTGAAGCTTTCTTT

v_call: TRBV30
d_call: NA
j_call: TRBJ2-5
clone_size: NA
cdr3_aa: CAWNRGGETQYF
cdr3_nt: TGTGCCTGGAACAGGGGAGGTGAGACCCAGTACTTC

v_call: TRBV7-8
d_call: TRBD2
j_call: TRBJ2-3
clone_size: NA
cdr3_aa: CASSPGTSGSVNTQYF
cdr3_nt: TGTGCCAGCAGCCCTGGGACTAGCGGGAGCGTGAATACGCAGTATTTT

v_call: TRBV4-1
d_call: TRBD2
j_call: TRBJ2-3
clone_size: NA
cdr3_aa: CASRGMGLAGTSPDTQYF
cdr3_nt: TGCGCCAGCAGGGGAATGGGGCTAGCGGGAACATCCCCAGATACGCAGTATTTT

v_call: TRBV28
d_call: TRBD2
j_call: TRBJ2-7
clone_size: NA
cdr3_aa: CASSRAGGSYEQYF
cdr3_nt: TGTGCCAGCAGCAGGGCGGGAGGGTCCTACGAGCAGTACTTC

v_call: TRBV5-1
d_call: TRBD1
j_call: TRBJ1-2
clone_size: NA
cdr3_aa: CASSLDGTGVMDYGYTF
cdr3_nt: TGCGCCAGCAGCTTGGATGGGACAGGAGTTATGGACTATGGCTACACCTTC

v_call: TRBV5-4
d_call: TRBD2
j_call: TRBJ2-1
clone_size: once
cdr3_aa: CASSFQGLEQVNEQFF
cdr3_nt: TGTGCCAGCAGCTTTCAGGGACTAGAGCAGGTTAATGAGCAGTTCTTC

v_call: TRBV6-5
d_call: TRBD1
j_call: TRBJ1-2
clone_size: NA
cdr3_aa: CASSYTGRGRSAGYTF
cdr3_nt: TGTGCCAGCAGTTACACCGGCAGGGGGCGCTCCGCTGGCTACACCTTC

v_call: TRBV14
d_call: TRBD2
j_call: TRBJ2-1
clone_size: NA
cdr3_aa: CASSQGEAGVNGNEQFF
cdr3_nt: TGTGCCAGCAGCCAAGGAGAAGCGGGAGTGAATGGCAATGAGCAGTTCTTC

v_call: TRBV7-2
d_call: NA
j_call: TRBJ2-1
clone_size: once
cdr3_aa: CASSFRSISYNEQFF
cdr3_nt: TGTGCCAGCAGCTTTCGTAGCATTTCCTACAATGAGCAGTTCTTC

v_call: TRBV4-1
d_call: TRBD2
j_call: TRBJ2-1
clone_size: NA
cdr3_aa: CASSQEPHTSGRAFEQFF
cdr3_nt: TGCGCCAGCAGCCAAGAGCCACATACTAGCGGGAGGGCGTTTGAGCAGTTCTTC

v_call: TRBV28
d_call: NA
j_call: TRBJ1-5
clone_size: NA
cdr3_aa: CASSLAGERNQPQHF
cdr3_nt: TGTGCCAGCAGTTTAGCAGGGGAGCGGAATCAGCCCCAGCATTTT

v_call: TRBV28
d_call: NA
j_call: TRBJ1-2
clone_size: NA
cdr3_aa: CASSQTGYGYTF
cdr3_nt: TGTGCCAGCAGTCAAACAGGGTATGGCTACACCTTC

v_call: TRBV6-4
d_call: NA
j_call: TRBJ2-5
clone_size: once
cdr3_aa: CASSEVTRGPNQETQYF
cdr3_nt: TGTGCCAGCAGTGAAGTGACGCGGGGGCCCAACCAAGAGACCCAGTACTTC

v_call: TRBV7-8
d_call: TRBD1
j_call: TRBJ2-3
clone_size: NA
cdr3_aa: CASSALQGASTDTQYF
cdr3_nt: TGTGCCAGCAGCGCACTACAGGGGGCCAGCACAGATACGCAGTATTTT

v_call: TRBV12-3/TRBV12-4
d_call: NA
j_call: TRBJ1-5
clone_size: NA
cdr3_aa: CASQWQRNQPQHF
cdr3_nt: TGTGCCAGCCAGTGGCAGCGGAATCAGCCCCAGCATTTT

v_call: TRBV9
d_call: TRBD2
j_call: TRBJ2-7
clone_size: NA
cdr3_aa: CASSVGTSGGDYEQYF
cdr3_nt: TGTGCCAGCAGCGTTGGGACTAGCGGGGGGGATTACGAGCAGTACTTC

v_call: TRBV28
d_call: TRBD2
j_call: TRBJ2-5
clone_size: NA
cdr3_aa: CASSLYFSGGPETQYF
cdr3_nt: TGTGCCAGCAGTTTATACTTTAGCGGGGGACCAGAGACCCAGTACTTC

v_call: TRBV5-1
d_call: NA
j_call: TRBJ2-5
clone_size: NA
cdr3_aa: CASSLGGGRETQYF
cdr3_nt: TGCGCCAGCAGCTTGGGCGGGGGCCGTGAGACCCAGTACTTC

v_call: TRBV27
d_call: TRBD1
j_call: TRBJ2-5
clone_size: NA
cdr3_aa: CASGVPGQGQETQYF
cdr3_nt: TGTGCCAGCGGGGTACCGGGACAGGGGCAAGAGACCCAGTACTTC

v_call: TRBV7-3
d_call: NA
j_call: TRBJ2-1
clone_size: once
cdr3_aa: CASSYGSNEQFF
cdr3_nt: TGTGCCAGCAGCTACGGGTCCAATGAGCAGTTCTTC

v_call: TRBV7-2
d_call: TRBD1
j_call: TRBJ2-1
clone_size: NA
cdr3_aa: CASSFSIHTGGSGHEQFF
cdr3_nt: TGTGCCAGCAGCTTCTCCATTCATACAGGGGGCTCGGGCCATGAGCAGTTCTTC

v_call: TRBV30
d_call: TRBD2
j_call: TRBJ2-5
clone_size: NA
cdr3_aa: CAWSSSSGRAETQYF
cdr3_nt: TGTGCCTGGAGTTCATCTAGCGGGAGGGCAGAGACCCAGTACTTC

v_call: TRBV28
d_call: TRBD1
j_call: TRBJ2-3
clone_size: NA
cdr3_aa: CASIPGQGADTQYF
cdr3_nt: TGTGCCAGCATCCCGGGACAGGGGGCTGATACGCAGTATTTT

v_call: TRBV30
d_call: NA
j_call: TRBJ2-2
clone_size: NA
cdr3_aa: CATDIANTGELFF
cdr3_nt: TGTGCTACAGACATCGCGAACACCGGGGAGCTGTTTTTT

v_call: TRBV7-2
d_call: NA
j_call: TRBJ1-2
clone_size: NA
cdr3_aa: CASSTQGINYGYTF
cdr3_nt: TGTGCCAGCAGCACTCAGGGAATTAACTATGGCTACACCTTC

v_call: TRBV14
d_call: NA
j_call: TRBJ2-7
clone_size: medium-sized
cdr3_aa: CASSQSPAVAYEQYF
cdr3_nt: TGTGCCAGCAGCCAATCTCCCGCGGTTGCCTACGAGCAGTACTTC

v_call: TRBV28
d_call: NA
j_call: TRBJ1-2
clone_size: NA
cdr3_aa: CASSSPGICTF
cdr3_nt: TGTGCCAGCAGTTCCCCGGGGATCTGCACCTTC

v_call: TRBV10-1
d_call: NA
j_call: TRBJ2-1
clone_size: NA
cdr3_aa: CASRRPEQFF
cdr3_nt: TGCGCCAGCAGGAGGCCTGAGCAGTTCTTC